This T cell receptor (beta chain) was sequenced in a study of T cell responses to AZD1222 COVID-19 vaccine. Study-wide context: Combined were second doses at about 4 or about 12 weeks. Study results and limitations: The peak T cell response came first, and repertoires were sampled only after it. Across the whole spike, CD4 TCRs peaked at regions 160-218 and 743-854. Spike-specific TCR breadth and depth went up after people got two AZD1222 doses.

CDR3 length equals 14 residues. Trimming took off 4 bases at V and 5 bases at J, with 11 bases between the two ends. The germline V gene encodes CDR1 WSHSY and CDR2 SAAADI. Regarding this clone: Its specificity is not known.

Generated by immunoSEQ multiplex PCR, the TCRdb table keeps only in-frame clones and is missing some. The table lists 100,000 to 150,000 clones, approximately 91% of them singletons. The sequence was collected from an adult in good health. The V call is TRBV10-2, the J call TRBJ2-2, with D uncertain. The sequencing used peripheral blood, collected on day 0 of AZD1222 vaccination. The DNA of the CDR3 is TGCGCCAGCAGTGGGGCTAGGTGGACCGGGGAGCTGTTTTTT. This codes for CASSGARWTGELFF.